These 28 T cell receptor beta chains share one sample of origin, sequenced in a study of identical twins. TCRdb reprocessed the 5' RACE reads with MiXCR, giving one entry per CDR3 protein. The top ten hold 8.8% of the sample, which has more than 200,000 distinct CDR3 sequences, over 13% seen once. What was sequenced was memory (CD45RO+) T cells sorted from blood. The receptors derive from a woman younger than 30 in good health.

There are many counts of this clonotype. The chain recombines TRBV14 with TRBJ2-1, with 7 bases aligning to TRBD2. The germline CDR1 and CDR2 sequences are SGHDN and FVKESK. This CDR3 is 17 amino acids long. The V segment lost 3 bases and the J segment 2 bases; nucleotides outside the gene matches: 10. DNA of the CDR3: TGTGCCAGCAGCCACACACCAGGACTAGGGGCCTACAATGAGCAGTTCTTC. Encoded protein: CASSHTPGLGAYNEQFF.

The rearrangement uses TRBV20-1 and TRBJ2-5; D is unresolved. The CDR3 is 11 amino acids. Deletions cut 5 bases from V and 2 bases from J, with 6 bases between. The V gene's germline CDR1 is DFQATT and CDR2 SNEGSKA (reference sequence). CDR3 sequence reads: CSAYNQETQYF. CDR3 in DNA: TGCAGTGCTTATAATCAAGAGACCCAGTACTTC.

The chain carries TRBV6-5 and TRBJ1-2; D gene unclear. CDR3 size: 18 residues. CDR1 and CDR2 from the germline V gene are MNHEY and SVGAGI. V was clipped by 1 base and J by 5 bases, with 23 bases between them. This chain's CDR3 is CASSYLPSGPLPYYGYTF. CDR3 in DNA: TGTGCCAGCAGTTACTTGCCCTCCGGACCGCTACCCTATTATGGCTACACCTTC.

This clonotype was recorded many times. The chain links TRBV12-3 or TRBV12-4 to TRBJ2-7; weak D call: TRBD2 (7 bases). The germline V and J ends were trimmed by 0 bases and 7 bases, with 16 bases remaining between them. The CDR3 has 15 amino acids. CDR3 DNA sequence: TGTGCCAGCAGTTTAGCGCTCGGGGGAGGGGGGGAGCAGTACTTC. Residues: CASSLALGGGGEQYF.

This clonotype came up a few times. The V call is TRBV5-1, the J call TRBJ2-1; a possible D gene is TRBD1 (6 bases). Trimming left V 4 bases short and J 5 bases short, with 16 bases between. There are 15 residues in the CDR3. Germline CDR1 reads SGHRS; CDR2 reads YFSETQ. The CDR3 spells CASSITTGTHNEQFF. The CDR3 DNA is TGCGCCAGCAGCATCACAACAGGGACGCACAATGAGCAGTTCTTC.

This clonotype was recorded many times. This chain connects TRBV11-2 to TRBJ2-2, with 12 bases aligning to TRBD2. CDR1 SGHAT and CDR2 FQNNGV come from the germline V gene. The CDR3 is 19 amino acids. J gave up 0 bases and V 5 bases, and 10 bases lay outside the gene matches. In DNA, the CDR3 is TGTGCCAGCAGCCTAAGACTAGCGGGAGAGGGTCCGAACACCGGGGAGCTGTTTTTT. This sequence encodes CASSLRLAGEGPNTGELFF.

The chain has TRBV3-1 and TRBJ2-1; TRBD2 matches 7 bases. V shed 8 bases, J shed 8 bases, and the junction held 15 bases outside the gene matches. Germline CDR1 and CDR2: LGHDT and YNNKEL (reference sequence). The CDR3 covers 15 residues. Here the CDR3 DNA reads TGTGCCAGCCCACAGACTAGCCGCCCCATCTATGAGCAGTTCTTC. This translates into CASPQTSRPIYEQFF.

The chain uses TRBV5-8 and TRBJ2-4; 9 bases map to TRBD1. The CDR3 contains 17 residues. The V gene end was trimmed by 6 bases and the J gene end by 3 bases; junction bases not matched to a gene: 13. The germline V gene encodes CDR1 SGHTS and CDR2 YDEGEE. CDR3 nucleotides: TGTGCCAGCACCCTTTCGGGACAGGGATGGGTCAAAAACATTCAGTACTTC. Amino acid sequence: CASTLSGQGWVKNIQYF.

This sequence joins TRBV5-5 and TRBJ1-4; 7 bases are a match to TRBD1. Looked up from germline, CDR1 is SGHKS and CDR2 is YYEKEE (reference sequence). The CDR3 has 15 amino acids. After removal of 6 bases from V and 4 bases from J, the junction contained 9 bases not matched to a gene. DNA for the CDR3: TGTGCCAGCACTCTCCAGGGGGGAGTTAATGAAAAACTGTTTTTT. Protein: CASTLQGGVNEKLFF.

The rearrangement links TRBV3-1 to TRBJ1-2; no firm D call. V lost 0 bases, J lost 4 bases, and 6 bases lay in between. Germline CDR1 reads LGHDT; CDR2 reads YNNKEL (reference sequence). The CDR3 consists of 13 residues. The CDR3 nucleotides read TGTGCCAGCAGCCAAGAGCATGGCTATGGCTACACCTTC. It codes for CASSQEHGYGYTF.

The chain links TRBV6-6 to TRBJ2-3; the D gene is possibly TRBD2 (6 bases). CDR3 size: 13 residues. Per the germline V gene, CDR1 is MNHNY and CDR2 is SVGAGI (reference sequence). Trimming pared 3 bases from V and 6 bases from J, leaving 10 bases between. The CDR3 nucleotides read TGTGCCAGCAGTTATCAGCTAGCGGATACGCAGTATTTT. Its protein is CASSYQLADTQYF.

This clonotype was seen many times. The chain uses TRBV9 and TRBJ2-1, with 13 bases fitting TRBD2. The CDR3 loop spans 17 amino acids. Losses at the gene ends were 2 bases for V and 7 bases for J; bases not matched to a gene: 9. CDR1 SGDLS and CDR2 YYNGEE come from the germline V gene. CDR3 protein: CASSVNIGTSGNNEQFF. CDR3 DNA sequence: TGTGCCAGCAGCGTCAATATTGGGACTAGCGGGAATAATGAGCAGTTCTTC.

A few counts support this clonotype. This chain joins TRBV12-3 or TRBV12-4 and TRBJ1-1; 9 bases are a match to TRBD1. The J segment lost 4 bases and the V segment lost 5 bases, leaving 8 bases of the junction unmatched. The CDR3 is 15 residues long. The CDR3 DNA reads TGTGCCAGCAGTCCCTTACAGGGGGCGACCACTGAAGCTTTCTTT. Residues: CASSPLQGATTEAFF.

This clonotype was seen more than once but under ten times. The chain is built from TRBV7-6 and TRBJ1-1; D ambiguous. Germline V CDR1 and CDR2: SGHVS, FNYEAQ. CDR3 size: 14 residues. V was pared by 5 bases and J by 2 bases, with 12 bases between. The CDR3 nucleotides read TGTGCCAGCAGCCGTGACGGCCTAAACACTGAAGCTTTCTTT. Translated, it gives CASSRDGLNTEAFF.

This clonotype was detected only a few times. The rearrangement joins TRBV11-3 to TRBJ2-1; D remains ambiguous. CDR1 is SGHNT and CDR2 is YENEEA in the germline V gene. V shed 5 bases and J shed 6 bases, with 8 bases lying between them. CDR3 size: 12 residues. In DNA form, the CDR3 reads TGTGCCAGCAGCACTCAATTCAATGAGCAGTTCTTC. Its translation is CASSTQFNEQFF.

The sample holds many counts of this clonotype. The CDR3 region is CASSPTGSRTEAFF. In DNA form, the CDR3 reads TGTGCCAGCAGCCCGACCGGGAGTAGGACTGAAGCTTTCTTT. The gene calls are TRBV4-2 and TRBJ1-1; no firm D call. V lost 4 bases and J lost 5, with 14 bases in between. This CDR3 contains 14 residues. Germline V gene lookup returns CDR1 LGHNA and CDR2 YNFKEQ.

The gene calls are TRBV12-3 or TRBV12-4 and TRBJ2-7, with 7 positions matching TRBD1. Germline trimming cut 5 bases from V and 6 bases from J; bases unmatched to any gene: 10. The length of the CDR3 is 14 residues. Here the CDR3 reads CASSLRTGGGEQYF. CDR3 coding DNA: TGTGCCAGCAGTCTCCGGACAGGCGGTGGCGAGCAGTACTTC.

This clonotype was found a few times. This sequence joins TRBV20-1 and TRBJ1-1; 7 bases agree with TRBD1. V was pared by 5 bases and J by 11 bases, with 11 bases of the junction left unmatched. Germline V gene sequence: CDR1 DFQATT, CDR2 SNEGSKA (reference sequence). CDR3 size: 12 residues. CDR3 amino acids: CSALIGTVEAFF. The CDR3 DNA reads as TGCAGTGCTTTAATCGGGACAGTGGAGGCTTTCTTT.

This clonotype was counted ten times or more. The chain links TRBV29-1 to TRBJ1-4; TRBD1 agrees at 7 bases. CDR1 SQVTM and CDR2 ANQGSEA come from the germline V gene. This CDR3 comprises 12 residues. Trimming at V came to 5 bases and at J to 4 bases, leaving 1 base not matched to a gene. CDR3 nucleotide sequence: TGCAGCGTTCGACAGGGTAATGAAAAACTGTTTTTT. This gives the protein CSVRQGNEKLFF.

In this sample, this clonotype turned up many times. This chain links TRBV20-1 with TRBJ2-1, with a possible D match to TRBD2 (5 bases). The V and J ends lost 6 bases and 2 bases respectively, with 14 bases between them. The CDR3 loop spans 14 amino acids. Germline V gene data show CDR1 as DFQATT and CDR2 as SNEGSKA (reference sequence). DNA for the CDR3: TGCAGTGCCAAAGGAGGATTTCCCTACAATGAGCAGTTCTTC. Translating it yields CSAKGGFPYNEQFF.

This clonotype was counted many times. The chain employs TRBV5-1 and TRBJ1-5, with D possibly being TRBD1 (6 bases). V was clipped by 4 bases and J by 5 bases, with 10 bases between them. The germline CDR1 and CDR2 sequences are SGHRS and YFSETQ. The CDR3 extends over 13 amino acids. CDR3 sequence: CASSLRGDQPQHF. CDR3 coding DNA: TGCGCCAGCAGCCTCAGGGGTGATCAGCCCCAGCATTTT. Based on the CDR3 plus reference TRBV5-1 and TRBJ1-5, the full variable domain is KAGVTQTPRYLIKTRGQQVTLSCSPISGHRSVSWYQQTPGQGLQFLFEYFSETQRNKGNFPGRFSGRQFSNSRSEMNVSTLELGDSALYLCASSLRGDQPQHFGDGTRLSIL.

This clonotype has just a few counts. The V and J genes are TRBV6-1 and TRBJ2-3; no firm D call. The CDR3 covers 14 residues. Trimming removed 6 bases from V and 2 bases from J, with 12 bases in between. Germline assignment: CDR1 MNHNS and CDR2 SASEGT. DNA of the CDR3: TGTGCCAGCAGCCCCTGGACGGACACAGATACGCAGTATTTT. It specifies CASSPWTDTDTQYF.

The sample holds many counts of this clonotype. This chain joins TRBV20-1 and TRBJ1-1, with D possibly TRBD1 on 6 matching bases. Germline-derived CDR1 and CDR2 are DFQATT and SNEGSKA (reference sequence). Trimming shortened V by 4 bases and J by 6 bases, and 12 bases separated the two germline ends. The CDR3 totals 12 residues. The CDR3 DNA follows: TGCAGTGCTAAACCCGGGGGCCCTGAAGCTTTCTTT. This sequence encodes CSAKPGGPEAFF.

There are a few counts of this clonotype. The J gene is TRBJ2-5, the V gene TRBV12-3 or TRBV12-4; D possibly corresponds to TRBD2 (7 bases). The V and J ends lost 6 bases and 5 bases respectively, with 19 bases between them. The CDR3 totals 15 residues. This chain's CDR3 is CASSSGRGALETQYF. The CDR3 nucleotides are TGTGCCAGCAGCTCCGGTCGGGGGGCGTTGGAGACCCAGTACTTC.

This clonotype was detected a few times. V is TRBV27 and J is TRBJ2-5; 7 nucleotides line up with TRBD2. Germline V lookup: CDR1 MNHEY, CDR2 SMNVEV (reference sequence). J lost 8 bases, V lost 6 bases, and 15 bases had no gene match. This CDR3 has 15 amino acids. The CDR3, as DNA: TGTGCCAGCAGGCTTCATCTCTCCGGGGGGAAAACCCAGTACTTC. Encoded protein: CASRLHLSGGKTQYF.

V and J are TRBV20-1 and TRBJ2-4, with a tentative D call TRBD2 (5 bases). V was shortened by 3 bases and J by 8 bases, with 17 bases between the two germline ends. Germline V lookup: CDR1 DFQATT, CDR2 SNEGSKA (reference sequence). The CDR3 runs 14 residues. CDR3 DNA: TGCAGTGCTAGCGACCTAGCTCTTGGGGACATTCAGTACTTC. It translates to CSASDLALGDIQYF.

This clonotype has just a few counts. The CDR3 sequence: CASSSIAGGDTQYF. As DNA, the CDR3 is TGTGCCAGCAGCTCTATAGCGGGGGGCGATACGCAGTATTTT. J is TRBJ2-3 and V is TRBV11-2, with 10 bases that match TRBD2. Germline-derived CDR1 and CDR2 are SGHAT and FQNNGV. The V gene end was trimmed by 4 bases and the J gene end by 6 bases; junction bases not matched to a gene: 4. This CDR3 comprises 14 residues.

J is TRBJ2-3 and V is TRBV24-1; 12 bases are shared with TRBD2. V was pared by 3 bases and J by 0 bases, with 3 bases of the junction left unmatched. The length of the CDR3 is 17 residues. Germline V lookup: CDR1 KGHDR, CDR2 SFDVKD. The CDR3 reads CATSDTSGGTSTDTQYF. DNA of the CDR3: TGTGCCACCAGTGATACTAGCGGGGGGACTAGCACAGATACGCAGTATTTT.